One T cell receptor (beta chain) is described in this entry. This sample was included in a study of OX40 agonist ivuxolimab in advanced cancers. Study at large: Intravenous ivuxolimab was administered to patients every 2 weeks at 0.01 to 10 mg/kg.

The germline CDR1 and CDR2 sequences are LNHDA and SQIVND (reference sequence). CDR3 length equals 14 residues. J gave up 5 bases and V 6 bases, and 6 bases lay outside the gene matches. The data were produced by immunoSEQ multiplex PCR, yet TCRdb's version contains in-frame clones alone and is incomplete. The data contain about 60,000 clones, less than 90% of them singletons. The specimen comprised CD4+ or CD8+ T cells sorted from blood, sampled in a trial of the OX40 agonist ivuxolimab. V usage is TRBV19 and J usage is TRBJ1-4, with TRBD1 identical over 7 bases. This receptor was obtained from an adult with an advanced solid tumor such as melanoma, head and neck, liver or kidney cancer. CDR3 sequence reads: CASSTGDMNEKLFF. The CDR3 DNA reads TGTGCCAGTAGCACAGGGGATATGAATGAAAAACTGTTTTTT.